This TCR beta chain came from a study of T cells in women clearing cervical HPV infection. Study details: Control women cleared a single incident HPV16 infection within 12 months.

The assay was immunoSEQ multiplex PCR, and TCRdb's table has in-frame clones only and misses some. Its listing shows roughly 30,000 clones. Details on this clone: The read comes to an end 3 residues before the CDR3 does, leaving the germline J gene to fill in the end.

Germline values: CDR1 SEHNR, CDR2 FQNEAQ (reference sequence). The CDR3 is made up of 14 amino acids. V lost 5 bases to trimming and J lost 1 base; unmatched junction nucleotides: 4. Sample: blood buffy coat. The chain is built from TRBV7-9 and TRBJ2-5; 7 positions agree with TRBD2. The origin of this receptor is a woman aged 18-69 years with a cervical HPV16 infection that either progressed to CIN3+ or cleared (not recorded which). CDR3 residues: CASSQAGVQETQYF. Partial CDR3 DNA: TGTGCCAGCAGCCAGGCGGGGGTCCAAGAGACC.